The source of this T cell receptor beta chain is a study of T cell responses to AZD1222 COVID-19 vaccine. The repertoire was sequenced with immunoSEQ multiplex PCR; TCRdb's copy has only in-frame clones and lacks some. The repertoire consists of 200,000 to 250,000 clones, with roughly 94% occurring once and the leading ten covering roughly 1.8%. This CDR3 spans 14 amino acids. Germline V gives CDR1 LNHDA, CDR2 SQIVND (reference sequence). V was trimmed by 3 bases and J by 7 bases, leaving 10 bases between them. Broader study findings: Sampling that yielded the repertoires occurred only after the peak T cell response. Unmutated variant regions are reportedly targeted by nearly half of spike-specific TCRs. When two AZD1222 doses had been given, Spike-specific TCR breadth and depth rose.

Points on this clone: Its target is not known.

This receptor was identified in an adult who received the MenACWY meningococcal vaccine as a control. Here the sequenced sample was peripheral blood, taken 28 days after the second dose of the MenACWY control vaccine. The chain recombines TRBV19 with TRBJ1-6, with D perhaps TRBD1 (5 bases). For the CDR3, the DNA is TGTGCCAGTAGTATTCGGGGGTCGAATTCACCCCTCCACTTT. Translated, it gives CASSIRGSNSPLHF.